The present T cell receptor (beta chain) was sequenced within a study of response to subunit inactivated influenza vaccine. Findings and limits, study-wide: A suggestion made by the authors is that each seasonal influenza vaccination recruits few new T cells.

About this clonotype itself: As yet, its antigen is unknown.

MiXCR, run by TCRdb on the RT-PCR reads, gives a single entry per CDR3 protein. The sample records hundreds of thousands of distinct CDR3 sequences, around 14% being singletons. The CDR3 runs 13 residues. Looked up from germline, CDR1 is SQVTM and CDR2 is ANQGSEA. The V segment lost 4 bases and the J segment 5 bases; nucleotides outside the gene matches: 4. The chain recombines TRBV29-1 with TRBJ2-1, with 8 bases aligning to TRBD2. The sequence was obtained from a man between 45 and 60 years old who received an inactivated influenza vaccine. Source: PBMCs from blood, taken 14 days before vaccination. Here the CDR3 DNA reads TGCAGCGTTGGTAGCGGGGTTCACAATGAGCAGTTCTTC. It encodes CSVGSGVHNEQFF.